Reported below is one T cell receptor (beta chain). The data derive from a study of blood T cell repertoires in COVID-19. Study-level background: Italy, Spain and the United States were the sources of the convalescent and acute COVID-19 samples. PBMCs, B-cell-depleted T cells, or T cells were the source of the cDNA or gDNA that made up the material.

Original methodology: Amplification from reference gene primers served as the basis for estimated nucleated cell counts. Only in-frame clones appear in the TCRdb table, and some are missing; sequencing was by immunoSEQ multiplex PCR. V and J calls and clone size are those listed in that table; D and trimming were worked out from the DNA. The repertoire includes roughly 250,000 clones, roughly 91% of them detected once, and around 0.91% sits in the top ten. Sequencing was carried out using peripheral blood. The source of this sequence is a woman in her thirties or forties who had recovered from COVID-19.

CDR3 sequence (DNA): TGTGCCAGCAGTTACCGGGTAGGGGGCAGTAATTCACCCCTCCACTTT. This translates into CASSYRVGGSNSPLHF. The V gene is TRBV6-6, the J gene TRBJ1-6, with TRBD1 matching over 7 bases. V was pared by 2 bases and J by 6 bases, with 7 bases of the junction left unmatched. There are 16 residues in the CDR3. The germline gives CDR1 MNHNY, CDR2 SVGAGI (reference sequence).